The entry below describes one T cell receptor beta chain. Its specificity is not known. This sample is part of a study of shared clonotypes between healthy human individuals. Sorted-subset replicate PCR reactions were performed with about 210 ng DNA, corresponding to 30,000 to 35,000 T cell genomes. Sequencing used immunoSEQ multiplex PCR; TCRdb keeps in-frame clones, though not all of them. Altogether around 2.5 million clones are present, roughly 93% being singletons, with the ten largest covering approximately 0.37%. CD4+ cells were split into CD45RA+ naive and CD45RA-negative memory subsets. V was cut by 0 bases and J by 5 bases, with 8 bases left in between. This CDR3 comprises 12 residues. Germline V gene sequence: CDR1 SQVTM, CDR2 ANQGSEA. Overall study results and limits: Richness estimates generally favored naive over memory subsets.

The clonotype originates from a man younger than 35 in good health. Some clones in this sample may be carry-over from other donors' samples. Sample: naive CD4+ T cells from PBMCs. Subset meaning: CD45RA+ positively selected. This chain joins TRBV29-1 and TRBJ2-7; D gene ambiguous. This CDR3 is CSVEDPKDEQYF. The CDR3 nucleotides read TGCAGCGTTGAAGATCCTAAAGACGAGCAGTACTTC.